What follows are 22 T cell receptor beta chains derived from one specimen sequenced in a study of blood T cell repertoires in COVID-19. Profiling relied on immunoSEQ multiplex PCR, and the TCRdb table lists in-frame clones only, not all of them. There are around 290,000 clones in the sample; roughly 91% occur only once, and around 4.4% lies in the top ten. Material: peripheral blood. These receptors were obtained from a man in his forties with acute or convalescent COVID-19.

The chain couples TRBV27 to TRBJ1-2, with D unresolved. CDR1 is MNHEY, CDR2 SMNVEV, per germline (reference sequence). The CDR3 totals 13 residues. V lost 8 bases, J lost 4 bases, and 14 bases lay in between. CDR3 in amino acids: CASRYPGSYGYTF. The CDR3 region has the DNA TGTGCCAGCCGATACCCCGGTAGCTATGGCTACACCTTC.

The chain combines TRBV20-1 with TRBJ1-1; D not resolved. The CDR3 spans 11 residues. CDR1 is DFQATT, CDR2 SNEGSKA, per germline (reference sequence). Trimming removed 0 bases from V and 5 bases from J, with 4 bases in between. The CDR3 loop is CSARDHTEAFF. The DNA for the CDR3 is TGCAGTGCTAGAGATCATACTGAAGCTTTCTTT.

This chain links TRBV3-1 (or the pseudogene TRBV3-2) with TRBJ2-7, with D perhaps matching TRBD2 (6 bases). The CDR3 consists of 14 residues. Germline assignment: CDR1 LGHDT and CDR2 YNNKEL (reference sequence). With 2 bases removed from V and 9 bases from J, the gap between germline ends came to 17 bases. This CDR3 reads CASSQPGTLRVQYF. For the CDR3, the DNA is TGTGCCAGCAGCCAACCCGGGACTCTCCGGGTGCAGTACTTC.

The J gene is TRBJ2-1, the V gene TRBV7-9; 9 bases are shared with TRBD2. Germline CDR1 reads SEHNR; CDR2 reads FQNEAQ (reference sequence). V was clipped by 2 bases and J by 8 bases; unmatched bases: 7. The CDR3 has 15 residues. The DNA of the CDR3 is TGTGCCAGCAGCTTATTAGCGGGGGCGCACTATGAGCAGTTCTTC. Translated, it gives CASSLLAGAHYEQFF. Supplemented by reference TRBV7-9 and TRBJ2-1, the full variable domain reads DTGVSQNPRHKITKRGQNVTFRCDPISEHNRLYWYRQTLGQGPEFLTYFQNEAQLEKSRLLSDRFSAERPKGSFSTLEIQRTEQGDSAMYLCASSLLAGAHYEQFFGPGTRLTVL.

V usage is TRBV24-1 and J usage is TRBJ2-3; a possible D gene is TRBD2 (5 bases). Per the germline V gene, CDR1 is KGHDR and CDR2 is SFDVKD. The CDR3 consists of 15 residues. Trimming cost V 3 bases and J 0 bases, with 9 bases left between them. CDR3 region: CATSDPGLSTDTQYF. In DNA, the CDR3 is TGTGCCACCAGTGATCCCGGACTCAGCACAGATACGCAGTATTTT.

The CDR3 DNA is TGTGCCAGCAGTAACACAGGGGGCCACTATGGCTACACCTTC. It codes for CASSNTGGHYGYTF. The chain uses TRBV27 and TRBJ1-2; 9 positions match TRBD1. CDR1 and CDR2 (germline): MNHEY, SMNVEV (reference sequence). The V segment lost 5 bases and the J segment 3 bases; nucleotides outside the gene matches: 4. The CDR3 runs to 14 residues.

CDR3 loop: CASSVRQGNTGELFF. The CDR3 DNA follows: TGTGCCAGCAGCGTCCGACAGGGAAACACCGGGGAGCTGTTTTTT. This chain joins TRBV9 and TRBJ2-2; 7 bases are a match to TRBD1. Germline CDR1 reads SGDLS; CDR2 reads YYNGEE. V lost 2 bases and J lost 2; bases outside the gene matches: 3. The CDR3 has 15 amino acids.

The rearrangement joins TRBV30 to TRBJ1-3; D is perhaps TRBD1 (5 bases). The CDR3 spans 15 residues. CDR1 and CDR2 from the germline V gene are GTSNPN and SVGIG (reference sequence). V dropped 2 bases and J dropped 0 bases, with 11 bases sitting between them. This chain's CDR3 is CAWSLGQDSGNTIYF. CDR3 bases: TGTGCCTGGAGTCTCGGACAAGACTCTGGAAACACCATATATTTT.

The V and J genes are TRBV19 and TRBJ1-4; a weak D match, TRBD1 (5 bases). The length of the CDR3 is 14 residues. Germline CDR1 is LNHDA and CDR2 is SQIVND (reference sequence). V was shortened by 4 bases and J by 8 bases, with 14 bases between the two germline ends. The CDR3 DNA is TGTGCCAGTAGTACAGGGAATTTATGGGAAAAACTGTTTTTT. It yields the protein CASSTGNLWEKLFF.

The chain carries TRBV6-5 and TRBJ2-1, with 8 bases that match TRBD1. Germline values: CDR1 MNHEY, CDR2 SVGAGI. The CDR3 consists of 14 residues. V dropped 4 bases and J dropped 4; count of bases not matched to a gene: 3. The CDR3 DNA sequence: TGTGCCAGCAGTTGGACAGGGCCGTACAATGAGCAGTTCTTC. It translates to CASSWTGPYNEQFF.

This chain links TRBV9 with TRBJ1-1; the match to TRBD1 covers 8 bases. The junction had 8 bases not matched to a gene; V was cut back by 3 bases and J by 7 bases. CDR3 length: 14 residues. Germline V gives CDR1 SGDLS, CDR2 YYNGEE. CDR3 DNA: TGTGCCAGCAGCGCCCGGACAGGGAGGGATGAAGCTTTCTTT. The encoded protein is CASSARTGRDEAFF. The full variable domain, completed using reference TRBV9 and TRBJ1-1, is DSGVTQTPKHLITATGQRVTLRCSPRSGDLSVYWYQQSLDQGLQFLIQYYNGEERAKGNILERFSAQQFPDLHSELNLSSLELGDSALYFCASSARTGRDEAFFGQGTRLTVV.

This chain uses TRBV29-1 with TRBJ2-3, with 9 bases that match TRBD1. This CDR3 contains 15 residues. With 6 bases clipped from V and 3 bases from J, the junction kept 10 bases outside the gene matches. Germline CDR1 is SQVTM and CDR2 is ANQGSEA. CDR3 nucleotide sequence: TGCAGCGTGGTTGGGGGACAGGGTGATACAGATACGCAGTATTTT. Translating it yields CSVVGGQGDTDTQYF.

CDR3 nucleotides: TGTGCCAGCTCACCCATCCGGGACCGCTCGGGAGGCACTGAAGCTTTCTTT. Translated: CASSPIRDRSGGTEAFF. The chain couples TRBV18 to TRBJ1-1; D may be TRBD1 (5 bases). This CDR3 is 17 amino acids long. Germline V gene lookup returns CDR1 KGHSH and CDR2 LQKENI. V was clipped by 3 bases and J by 4 bases, with 21 bases between them.

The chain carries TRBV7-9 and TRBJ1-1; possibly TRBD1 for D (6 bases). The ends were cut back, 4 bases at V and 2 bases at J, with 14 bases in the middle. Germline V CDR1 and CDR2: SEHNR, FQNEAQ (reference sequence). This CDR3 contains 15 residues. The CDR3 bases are TGTGCCAGCAGCTCCGACAGGTGGGGTAACACTGAAGCTTTCTTT. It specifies CASSSDRWGNTEAFF.

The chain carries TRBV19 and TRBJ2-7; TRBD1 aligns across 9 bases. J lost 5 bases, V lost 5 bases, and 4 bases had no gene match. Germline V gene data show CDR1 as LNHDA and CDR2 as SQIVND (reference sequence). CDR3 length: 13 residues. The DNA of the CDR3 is TGTGCCAGTAGTGCGGACAGGGGCCACGAGCAGTACTTC. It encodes CASSADRGHEQYF.

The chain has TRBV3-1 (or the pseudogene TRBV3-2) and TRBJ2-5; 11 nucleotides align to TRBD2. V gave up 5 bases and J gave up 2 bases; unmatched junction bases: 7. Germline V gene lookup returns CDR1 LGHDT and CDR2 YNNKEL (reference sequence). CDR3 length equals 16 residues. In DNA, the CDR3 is TGTGCCAGCAGCGAAACTAGCGGGGGACCTCAAGAGACCCAGTACTTC. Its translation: CASSETSGGPQETQYF.

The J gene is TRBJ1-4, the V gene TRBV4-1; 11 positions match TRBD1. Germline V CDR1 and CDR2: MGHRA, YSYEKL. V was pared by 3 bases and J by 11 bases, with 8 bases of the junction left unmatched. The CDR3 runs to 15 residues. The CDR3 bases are TGCGCCAGCAGCCATTCTAGGGACAGGGGGGGGAAACTGTTTTTT. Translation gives CASSHSRDRGGKLFF.

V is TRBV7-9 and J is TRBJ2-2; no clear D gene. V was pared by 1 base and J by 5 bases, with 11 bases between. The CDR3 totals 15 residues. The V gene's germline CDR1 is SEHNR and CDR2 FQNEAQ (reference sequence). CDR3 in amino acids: CASSLGPVQTGELFF. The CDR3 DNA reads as TGTGCCAGCAGCTTAGGCCCAGTTCAAACCGGGGAGCTGTTTTTT.

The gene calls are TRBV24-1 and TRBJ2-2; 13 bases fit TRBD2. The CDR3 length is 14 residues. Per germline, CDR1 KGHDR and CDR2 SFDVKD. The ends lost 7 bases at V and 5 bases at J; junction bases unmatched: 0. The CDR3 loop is CATRGLAGTGELFF. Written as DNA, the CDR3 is TGTGCCACCAGGGGACTAGCGGGGACCGGGGAGCTGTTTTTT.

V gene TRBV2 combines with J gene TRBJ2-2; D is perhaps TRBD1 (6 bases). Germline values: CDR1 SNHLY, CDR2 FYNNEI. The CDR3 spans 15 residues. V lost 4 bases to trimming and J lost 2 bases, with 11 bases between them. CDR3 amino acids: CASSVDRFNTGELFF. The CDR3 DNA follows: TGTGCCAGCAGTGTAGACAGGTTCAACACCGGGGAGCTGTTTTTT.

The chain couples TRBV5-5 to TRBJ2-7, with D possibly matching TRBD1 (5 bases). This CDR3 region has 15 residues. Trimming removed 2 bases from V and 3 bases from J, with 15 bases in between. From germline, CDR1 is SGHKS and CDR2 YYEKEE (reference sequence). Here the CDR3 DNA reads TGTGCCAGCAGCTTCGCGCAGGGCATAAACTACGAGCAGTACTTC. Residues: CASSFAQGINYEQYF.

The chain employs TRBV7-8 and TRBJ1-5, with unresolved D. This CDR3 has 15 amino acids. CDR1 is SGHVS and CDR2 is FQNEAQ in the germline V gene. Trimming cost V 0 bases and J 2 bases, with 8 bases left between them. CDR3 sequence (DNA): TGTGCCAGCAGCTTAGCTGGTAGTGGCAATCAGCCCCAGCATTTT. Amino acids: CASSLAGSGNQPQHF.